One sample yielded the 18 T cell receptor beta chains listed below, sequenced in a study of shared clonotypes between healthy human individuals. Generated by immunoSEQ multiplex PCR, the TCRdb table keeps only in-frame clones and is missing some. This sample carries more than 2,000,000 clones, over 90% of them seen once, and the ten largest clones take 0.39%. Material: naive CD4+ T cells from PBMCs. The subset was: CD45RA+ positively selected. These receptors originate from a man aged 18 to 29 in good health. Some clones in this sample may be carry-over from other donors' samples.

This clone has just one count. This chain uses TRBV30 with TRBJ2-7; 7 bases map to TRBD2. Losses at the gene ends were 5 bases for V and 3 bases for J; bases not matched to a gene: 7. Germline-derived CDR1 and CDR2 are GTSNPN and SVGIG (reference sequence). This CDR3 is 13 amino acids long. The CDR3 loop is CAWGAGRVYEQYF. The CDR3 DNA sequence: TGTGCCTGGGGTGCTGGGAGGGTCTACGAGCAGTACTTC.

The rearrangement uses TRBV28 and TRBJ2-7, with 11 bases matching TRBD2. J gave up 2 bases and V 6 bases, and 6 bases lay outside the gene matches. The CDR3 length is 15 residues. Per the germline V gene, CDR1 is MDHEN and CDR2 is SYDVKM. CDR3 sequence (DNA): TGTGCCAGCAGCCCAACTAGCGGGAGCCCCTACGAGCAGTACTTC. As protein: CASSPTSGSPYEQYF.

The chain links TRBV6-6 to TRBJ2-7; no clear D gene. CDR1 is MNHNY, CDR2 SVGAGI, per germline (reference sequence). The CDR3 is 13 residues long. With 6 bases removed from V and 4 bases from J, the gap between germline ends came to 13 bases. The CDR3 region is CASSPGGPYEQYF. Written as DNA, the CDR3 is TGTGCCAGCAGCCCCGGTGGGCCTTACGAGCAGTACTTC.

V is TRBV28 and J is TRBJ2-5; TRBD1 or TRBD2 may be the D gene (5 bases each). This CDR3 is 11 amino acids long. The ends were cut back, 4 bases at V and 14 bases at J, with 14 bases in the middle. In germline, CDR1 is MDHEN, CDR2 SYDVKM. CDR3 nucleotide sequence: TGTGCCAGCAGTTCGTCCCGGGACCTTTACTTC. Amino acid sequence: CASSSSRDLYF. Looking up the rest from reference TRBV28 and TRBJ2-5 gives the full variable domain: DVKVTQSSRYLVKRTGEKVFLECVQDMDHENMFWYRQDPGLGLRLIYFSYDVKMKEKGDIPEGYSVSREKKERFSLILESASTNQTSMYLCASSSSRDLYFGPGTRLLVL.

The CDR3 reads CAWSASAGTQYF. In nucleotides, the CDR3 is TGTGCCTGGAGTGCAAGCGCGGGTACGCAGTATTTT. V usage is TRBV30 and J usage is TRBJ2-3, with D possibly matching TRBD2 (5 bases). The length of the CDR3 is 12 residues. CDR1 is GTSNPN, CDR2 SVGIG, per germline (reference sequence). Trimming pared 1 base from V and 8 bases from J, leaving 10 bases between.

This rearrangement joins TRBV28 to TRBJ2-7; D perhaps matches TRBD1 (5 bases). In germline, CDR1 is MDHEN, CDR2 SYDVKM. V was clipped by 1 base and J by 3 bases, with 10 bases between them. This CDR3 is built from 14 residues. CDR3 amino acids: CASSLLDTGYEQYF. The CDR3 DNA reads TGTGCCAGCAGTTTATTGGACACCGGCTACGAGCAGTACTTC.

This chain links TRBV2 with TRBJ1-1; D ambiguous. Trimming took 6 bases from V and 0 from J, leaving 14 bases between them. Germline assignment: CDR1 SNHLY and CDR2 FYNNEI. The CDR3 has 15 amino acids. This CDR3 reads CASREDLGLNTEAFF. CDR3 nucleotide sequence: TGTGCCAGCAGGGAGGACCTGGGCCTGAACACTGAAGCTTTCTTT.

The chain has TRBV5-6 and TRBJ2-7; no clear D. The CDR3 is 16 amino acids. The V end lost 0 bases, the J end lost 3 bases, and 16 bases lay between the germline ends. Germline assignment: CDR1 SGHDT and CDR2 YYEEEE. Written as DNA, the CDR3 is TGTGCCAGCAGCTTGGGGCTAGTCCGGATTAACTACGAGCAGTACTTC. It is translated as CASSLGLVRINYEQYF.

This clone was seen only once. V and J are TRBV28 and TRBJ2-3; TRBD1 matches 11 bases. The CDR3 contains 17 residues. Germline V gene data show CDR1 as MDHEN and CDR2 as SYDVKM. The junction had 6 bases not matched to a gene; V was cut back by 2 bases and J by 2 bases. The CDR3 loop reads CASSLAGDRGSTDTQYF. The CDR3 nucleotides are TGTGCCAGCAGTTTAGCGGGGGACAGGGGGTCCACAGATACGCAGTATTTT.

J is TRBJ1-4 and V is TRBV7-9, with TRBD1 identical over 8 bases. Germline CDR1 is SEHNR and CDR2 is FQNEAQ (reference sequence). The CDR3 covers 13 residues. The J segment lost 8 bases and the V segment lost 5 bases, leaving 4 bases of the junction unmatched. CDR3 loop: CASSRGQGEKLFF. In DNA form, the CDR3 reads TGTGCCAGCAGCAGAGGACAGGGAGAAAAACTGTTTTTT.

The V and J genes are TRBV5-6 and TRBJ1-1; unclear D gene. The CDR3 runs 13 residues. Per germline, CDR1 SGHDT and CDR2 YYEEEE. The ends were cut back, 0 bases at V and 2 bases at J, with 5 bases in the middle. The CDR3 sequence: CASSLGYNTEAFF. The DNA of the CDR3 is TGTGCCAGCAGCTTGGGGTACAACACTGAAGCTTTCTTT.

This rearrangement joins TRBV5-5 to TRBJ2-1; 9 nucleotides align to TRBD2. Germline V lookup: CDR1 SGHKS, CDR2 YYEKEE (reference sequence). The J segment lost 3 bases and the V segment lost 2 bases, leaving 3 bases of the junction unmatched. The CDR3 has 15 amino acids. The CDR3 loop reads CASSFRLADYNEQFF. The CDR3 DNA is TGTGCCAGCAGCTTCCGACTAGCGGACTACAATGAGCAGTTCTTC.

The chain has TRBV28 and TRBJ1-5; D remains ambiguous. The CDR3 contains 14 residues. CDR1 is MDHEN and CDR2 is SYDVKM in the germline V gene. V was shortened by 7 bases and J by 0 bases, with 10 bases between the two germline ends. This CDR3 reads CASITSRSNQPQHF. The CDR3 nucleotides are TGTGCCAGCATCACTTCCCGTAGCAATCAGCCCCAGCATTTT.

The rearrangement uses TRBV7-3 and TRBJ2-3; D is possibly TRBD2 (5 bases). CDR3 length: 15 residues. Germline CDR1 SGHTA, CDR2 FQGTGA. Trimming cost V 4 bases and J 4 bases, with 15 bases left between them. CDR3 region: CASSSTGLFPDTQYF. CDR3 coding DNA: TGTGCCAGCAGCTCCACCGGACTTTTCCCAGATACGCAGTATTTT.

The chain links TRBV2 to TRBJ1-4; D is unclear. The V end lost 6 bases, the J end lost 5 bases, and 19 bases lay between the germline ends. The CDR3 has 16 amino acids. Per the germline V gene, CDR1 is SNHLY and CDR2 is FYNNEI. Here the CDR3 DNA reads TGTGCCAGCAGGCACCGGTCCCTTAAGGTGAATGAAAAACTGTTTTTT. Amino acid sequence: CASRHRSLKVNEKLFF.

The chain is built from TRBV15 and TRBJ2-1, with TRBD1 matching over 7 bases. Germline CDR1 reads LNHNV; CDR2 reads YYDKDF (reference sequence). V shed 5 bases, J shed 6 bases, and the junction held 10 bases outside the gene matches. This CDR3 is built from 15 residues. This CDR3 is CATSDRDSLSNEQFF. The CDR3 coding sequence is TGTGCCACCAGCGATCGGGACAGCTTATCCAATGAGCAGTTCTTC.

The chain links TRBV7-2 to TRBJ2-7, with D possibly TRBD1 on 6 matching bases. The CDR3 runs 14 residues. Between the trimmed V and J ends, which lost 5 bases and 4 bases, there was a span of 15 bases. Germline lookup yields CDR1 SGHTA and CDR2 FQGNSA. CDR3 in DNA: TGTGCCAGCAGCCCCCAGGGGCTAGCATACGAGCAGTACTTC. It yields the protein CASSPQGLAYEQYF.

The chain recombines TRBV27 with TRBJ2-1; D is undetermined. CDR3 length: 13 amino acids. The germline V gene encodes CDR1 MNHEY and CDR2 SMNVEV (reference sequence). The ends were cut back, 0 bases at V and 8 bases at J, with 8 bases in the middle. CDR3 coding DNA: TGTGCCAGCAGTTTATCGGAAAGCCATGAGCAGTTCTTC. It is translated as CASSLSESHEQFF.